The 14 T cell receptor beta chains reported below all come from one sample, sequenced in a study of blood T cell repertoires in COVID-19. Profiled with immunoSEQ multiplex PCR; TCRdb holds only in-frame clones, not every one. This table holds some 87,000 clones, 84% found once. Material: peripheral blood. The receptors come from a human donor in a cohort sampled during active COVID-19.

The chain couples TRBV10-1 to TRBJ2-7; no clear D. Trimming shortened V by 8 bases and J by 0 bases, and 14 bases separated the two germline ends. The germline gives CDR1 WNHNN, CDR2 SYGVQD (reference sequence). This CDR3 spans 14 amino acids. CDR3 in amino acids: CASPLGESSYEQYF. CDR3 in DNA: TGCGCCAGCCCCCTGGGCGAGAGCTCCTACGAGCAGTACTTC.

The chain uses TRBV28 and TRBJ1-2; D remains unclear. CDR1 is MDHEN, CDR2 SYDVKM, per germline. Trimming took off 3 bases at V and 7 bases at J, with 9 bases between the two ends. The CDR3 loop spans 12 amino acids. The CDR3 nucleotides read TGTGCCAGCAGTTTGTCGGGGAGTGGCTACACCTTC. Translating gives CASSLSGSGYTF.

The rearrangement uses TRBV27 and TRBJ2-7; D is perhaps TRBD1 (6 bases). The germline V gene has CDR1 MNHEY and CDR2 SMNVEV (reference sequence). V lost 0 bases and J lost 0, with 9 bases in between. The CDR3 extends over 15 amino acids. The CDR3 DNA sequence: TGTGCCAGCAGTTTATCGGTGGGGGCCTCCTACGAGCAGTACTTC. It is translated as CASSLSVGASYEQYF.

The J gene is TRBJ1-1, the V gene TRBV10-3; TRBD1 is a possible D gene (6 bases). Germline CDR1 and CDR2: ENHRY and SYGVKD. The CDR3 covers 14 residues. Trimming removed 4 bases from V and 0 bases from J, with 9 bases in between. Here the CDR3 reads CAISAPGVNTEAFF. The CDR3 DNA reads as TGTGCCATCAGTGCTCCAGGGGTGAACACTGAAGCTTTCTTT.

The CDR3 DNA reads as TGTGCCAGCACCTTGACAGGGGGACCGGGCACTGAAGCTTTCTTT. Translated: CASTLTGGPGTEAFF. The chain carries TRBV7-2 and TRBJ1-1; 9 positions match TRBD1. Germline trimming cut 7 bases from V and 4 bases from J; bases unmatched to any gene: 10. Germline values: CDR1 SGHTA, CDR2 FQGNSA. The CDR3 consists of 15 residues.

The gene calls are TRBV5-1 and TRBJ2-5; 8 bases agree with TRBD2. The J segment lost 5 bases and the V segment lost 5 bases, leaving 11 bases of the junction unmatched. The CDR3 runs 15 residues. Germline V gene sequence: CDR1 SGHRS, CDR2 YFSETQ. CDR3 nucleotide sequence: TGCGCCAGCAGGAGGGTAAGCGGGAGTGAGGAGACCCAGTACTTC. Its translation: CASRRVSGSEETQYF.

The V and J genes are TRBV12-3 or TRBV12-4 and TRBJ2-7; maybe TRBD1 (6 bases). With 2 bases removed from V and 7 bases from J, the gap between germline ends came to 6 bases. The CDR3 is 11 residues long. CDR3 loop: CASSLRGEQYF. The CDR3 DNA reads TGTGCCAGCAGTTTAAGGGGGGAGCAGTACTTC.

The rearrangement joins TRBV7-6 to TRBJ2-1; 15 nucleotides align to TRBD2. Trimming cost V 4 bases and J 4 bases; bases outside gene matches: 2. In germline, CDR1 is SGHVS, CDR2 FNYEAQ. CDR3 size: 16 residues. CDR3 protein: CASSSGTSGRYNEQFF. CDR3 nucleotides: TGTGCCAGCAGCTCCGGGACTAGCGGGAGGTACAATGAGCAGTTCTTC.

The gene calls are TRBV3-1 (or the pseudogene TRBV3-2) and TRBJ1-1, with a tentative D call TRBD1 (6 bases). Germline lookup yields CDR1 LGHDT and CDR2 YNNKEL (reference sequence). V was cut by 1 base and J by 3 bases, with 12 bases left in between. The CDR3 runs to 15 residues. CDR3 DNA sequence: TGTGCCAGCAGCCAAGCTCTCACAGGGTACACTGAAGCTTTCTTT. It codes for CASSQALTGYTEAFF.

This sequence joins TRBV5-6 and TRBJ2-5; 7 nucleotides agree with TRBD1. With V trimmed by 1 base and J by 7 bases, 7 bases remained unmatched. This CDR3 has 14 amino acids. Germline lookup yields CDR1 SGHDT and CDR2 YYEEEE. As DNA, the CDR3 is TGTGCCAGCAGCTTGTGGACAGGCTGGTGGACCCAGTACTTC. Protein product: CASSLWTGWWTQYF.

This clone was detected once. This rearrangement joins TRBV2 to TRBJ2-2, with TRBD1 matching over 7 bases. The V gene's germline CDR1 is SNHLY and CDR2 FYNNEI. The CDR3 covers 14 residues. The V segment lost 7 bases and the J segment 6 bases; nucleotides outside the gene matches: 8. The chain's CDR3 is CASTTTGVPGELFF. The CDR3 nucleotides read TGTGCCAGCACGACTACAGGGGTTCCCGGGGAGCTGTTTTTT.

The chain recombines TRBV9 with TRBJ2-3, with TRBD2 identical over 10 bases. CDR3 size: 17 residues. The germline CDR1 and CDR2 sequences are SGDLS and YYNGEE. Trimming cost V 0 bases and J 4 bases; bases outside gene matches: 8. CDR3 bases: TGTGCCAGCAGCGTAGCTACGAGAGCGGGGGGGGCAGATACGCAGTATTTT. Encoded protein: CASSVATRAGGADTQYF.

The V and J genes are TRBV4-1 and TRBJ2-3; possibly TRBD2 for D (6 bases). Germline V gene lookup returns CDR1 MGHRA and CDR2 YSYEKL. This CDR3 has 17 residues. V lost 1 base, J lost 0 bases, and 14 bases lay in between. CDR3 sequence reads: CASSQGSGEGSTDTQYF. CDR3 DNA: TGCGCCAGCAGCCAAGGGTCGGGGGAAGGGAGCACAGATACGCAGTATTTT.

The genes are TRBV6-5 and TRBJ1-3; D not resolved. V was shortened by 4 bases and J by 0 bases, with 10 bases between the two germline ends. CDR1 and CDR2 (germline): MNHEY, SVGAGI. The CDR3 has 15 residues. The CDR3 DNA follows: TGTGCCAGCAGTTCACGACTCCGCTCTGGAAACACCATATATTTT. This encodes CASSSRLRSGNTIYF.